This T cell receptor beta chain was found in a study of vaccination effects on CD4 cells after COVID-19. Study information: Post-vaccine specimens arrived a median 72 days past the second dose.

Notes on this clone: Its antigen is unidentified.

Libraries were prepared by immunoSEQ multiplex PCR; TCRdb keeps only in-frame clonotypes and omits some of them. The data hold 25,000 to 35,000 clones, with around 86% observed a single time. This CDR3 has 16 residues. Germline V gene data show CDR1 as SGHTA and CDR2 as FQGNSA. Trimming at V came to 5 bases and at J to 7 bases, leaving 12 bases not matched to a gene. The ViraFEST assay expanded antigen-specific CD4+ T cells with viral peptide pools before sequencing. CD4+ T cell isolation took place after 10 days of culture. Either the BNT162b2 or mRNA-1273 vaccine was given to participants in two doses. Wells of roughly 1.9 million PBMC each were grown with 8.5 to 10 IU/ml IL-2 and about 10 ug/ml peptides. It was on days 3 and 7 that half the medium was replaced with IL-2 medium.

V is TRBV7-2 and J is TRBJ2-1; TRBD1 matches at 9 bases. The receptor was derived from a human donor who received a COVID-19 vaccine. Some clones in this sample may be carry-over from other donors' samples. Sequencing was performed on CD4+ T cells from PBMCs cultured with SARS-CoV-2 spike peptides, taken after COVID-19 vaccination. CDR3 loop: CASSASRDRVRNEQFF. CDR3 DNA sequence: TGTGCCAGCAGCGCGTCCCGGGACAGGGTGCGGAATGAGCAGTTCTTC.